A selection of T cell receptor beta chains follows, all from one sample in a study of blood T cell repertoires in COVID-19. The method was immunoSEQ multiplex PCR; TCRdb's version includes in-frame clones alone and lacks a portion of them. The data show roughly 340,000 clones, with around 86% seen just once and just under 6.5% held by the top ten. Material: peripheral blood. The receptors come from a woman between 45 and 65 years old with COVID-19, enrolled during active disease. Each CDR3 is given without its conserved first and last residue. A D gene is named only where the DNA matches it firmly.

V: TRBV4-2
length: 16
D: TRBD2
J: TRBJ2-2
CDR3: ASSQGVAGGPAVGELF

V: TRBV10-1
length: 17
D: TRBD1
J: TRBJ1-2
CDR3: ASSESPDFGQGLDYGYT

V: TRBV18
length: 14
D: TRBD2
J: TRBJ2-3
CDR3: ASSPPGLAGGDTQY

V: TRBV5-4
length: 13
D: TRBD1
J: TRBJ1-1
CDR3: ASSLQGATNTEAF

V: TRBV30
length: 16
D: TRBD2
J: TRBJ2-3
CDR3: AGTPGLAGNVFTDTQY

V: TRBV6-6
length: 12
D: -
J: TRBJ2-3
CDR3: ASSYGQGTDTQY

V: TRBV7-8
length: 11
D: -
J: TRBJ1-5
CDR3: ASSPRTEQPQH

V: TRBV5-1
length: 14
D: TRBD2
J: TRBJ2-7
CDR3: ASSLAPSGSLNEQY

V: TRBV29-1
length: 12
D: -
J: TRBJ1-2
CDR3: SVGSSGGANGYT

V: TRBV5-1
length: 12
D: -
J: TRBJ2-1
CDR3: ASSLGQKGGMQF

V: TRBV19
length: 10
D: -
J: TRBJ1-1
CDR3: ASRRGASEAF

V: TRBV4-1
length: 9
D: TRBD1
J: TRBJ1-1
CDR3: ASRATGITF

V: TRBV7-2
length: 13
D: TRBD2
J: TRBJ2-2
CDR3: ASRPLAGGPGELF

V: TRBV5-4
length: 15
D: TRBD2
J: TRBJ2-7
CDR3: ASSQPGGSGSHYEQY

V: TRBV19
length: 11
D: -
J: TRBJ1-2
CDR3: ASSKGQGVGYT

V: TRBV19
length: 12
D: TRBD1
J: TRBJ1-2
CDR3: ASSPDADRVGYT

V: TRBV4-1
length: 14
D: TRBD2
J: TRBJ2-7
CDR3: ASSQVTSGTSYEQY

V: TRBV6-4
length: 15
D: -
J: TRBJ2-3
CDR3: ASSDSTAGRGADTQY